The next 24 T cell receptor beta chains were all read from a single sample in a study of cytotoxic CD8 clonotypes in ibrutinib-treated CLL. The repertoire was sequenced with immunoSEQ multiplex PCR; TCRdb's copy has only in-frame clones and lacks some. The sample lists approximately 340,000 clones; under 70% were seen once. The source material was PBMCs, sampled after 36 months of ibrutinib treatment. The receptors derive from a human donor with chronic lymphocytic leukemia.

The CDR3 reads CASSESGRLGNTIYF. CDR3 sequence (DNA): TGCGCCAGCAGTGAGTCCGGCCGGCTCGGAAACACCATATATTTT. The genes are TRBV10-1 and TRBJ1-3; D uncertain. Trimming took 0 bases from V and 4 from J, leaving 10 bases between them. CDR1 and CDR2 from the germline V gene are WNHNN and SYGVQD (reference sequence). CDR3 length: 15 residues.

This clone was recorded once. V and J are TRBV7-2 and TRBJ1-4, with unresolved D. The CDR3 length is 12 residues. In germline, CDR1 is SGHTA, CDR2 FQGNSA. Trimming removed 5 bases from V and 8 bases from J, with 9 bases in between. DNA of the CDR3: TGTGCCAGCAGCCCCCAGGCAGAAAAACTGTTTTTT. It yields the protein CASSPQAEKLFF.

The J gene is TRBJ2-3, the V gene TRBV18, with D tentatively TRBD2 (5 bases). Germline V gene lookup returns CDR1 KGHSH and CDR2 LQKENI. The CDR3 contains 15 residues. Trimming shortened V by 1 base and J by 1 base, and 9 bases separated the two germline ends. This CDR3 reads CASSPLASRTDTQYF. The DNA for the CDR3 is TGTGCCAGCTCACCACTAGCGTCACGCACAGATACGCAGTATTTT. Using reference TRBV18 and TRBJ2-3 for the parts outside the CDR3, the full variable domain is NAGVMQNPRHLVRRRGQEARLRCSPMKGHSHVYWYRQLPEEGLKFMVYLQKENIIDESGMPKERFSAEFPKEGPSILRIQQVVRGDSAAYFCASSPLASRTDTQYFGPGTRLTVL.

CDR3 amino acids: CASSPEPQGNYGYTF. CDR3 nucleotides: TGTGCCAGCTCACCCGAGCCACAGGGAAACTATGGCTACACCTTC. The chain joins TRBV18 to TRBJ1-2; TRBD1 is a possible D gene (6 bases). This CDR3 is built from 15 residues. Germline CDR1 is KGHSH and CDR2 is LQKENI. With 3 bases removed from V and 2 bases from J, the gap between germline ends came to 13 bases.

The rearrangement joins TRBV6-5 to TRBJ2-3; D is ambiguous. The germline gives CDR1 MNHEY, CDR2 SVGAGI. V was trimmed by 0 bases and J by 7 bases, leaving 8 bases between them. This CDR3 has 13 amino acids. This chain's CDR3 is CASSYSFGNTQYF. For the CDR3, the DNA is TGTGCCAGCAGTTACTCCTTTGGAAATACGCAGTATTTT.

The J gene is TRBJ2-1, the V gene TRBV27, with unresolved D. Germline values: CDR1 MNHEY, CDR2 SMNVEV (reference sequence). The V end lost 6 bases, the J end lost 1 base, and 13 bases lay between the germline ends. The CDR3 loop spans 15 amino acids. CDR3 protein: CASRLLSSSYNEQFF. The CDR3 nucleotides are TGTGCCAGCAGGTTACTTAGTAGTTCCTACAATGAGCAGTTCTTC.

This sequence joins TRBV15 and TRBJ2-7, with D uncertain. The CDR3 extends over 14 amino acids. Looked up from germline, CDR1 is LNHNV and CDR2 is YYDKDF (reference sequence). Trimming stripped 0 bases from V and 0 bases from J, with 6 bases between. CDR3 residues: CATSRDPASYEQYF. The CDR3, as DNA: TGTGCCACCAGCAGAGATCCGGCCTCCTACGAGCAGTACTTC.

The chain joins TRBV6-6 to TRBJ2-5; D unclear. There are 15 residues in the CDR3. Trimming cost V 0 bases and J 1 base, with 9 bases left between them. In germline, CDR1 is MNHNY, CDR2 SVGAGI (reference sequence). The CDR3 loop reads CASSYSSSFQETQYF. As DNA, the CDR3 is TGTGCCAGCAGTTACTCGAGTTCGTTCCAAGAGACCCAGTACTTC.

This chain joins TRBV20-1 and TRBJ2-7; D possibly matches TRBD1 or TRBD2 (5 bases each). Germline V lookup: CDR1 DFQATT, CDR2 SNEGSKA (reference sequence). This CDR3 is built from 11 residues. V was shortened by 5 bases and J by 3 bases, with 8 bases between the two germline ends. DNA for the CDR3: TGCAGTGCTGGGACCCACTACGAGCAGTACTTC. The encoded protein is CSAGTHYEQYF.

The chain couples TRBV18 to TRBJ2-7; the D gene is possibly TRBD2 (6 bases). The V end lost 0 bases, the J end lost 0 bases, and 18 bases lay between the germline ends. CDR3 length equals 18 residues. The germline gives CDR1 KGHSH, CDR2 LQKENI. CDR3 loop: CASSPPVGFGGDSYEQYF. CDR3 coding DNA: TGTGCCAGCTCACCACCGGTGGGGTTCGGCGGGGACTCCTACGAGCAGTACTTC.

The V gene is TRBV27, the J gene TRBJ2-5; no clear D gene. The V gene lost 5 bases and the J gene lost 4 bases, with 14 bases spanning the gap. CDR3 length: 14 residues. Germline values: CDR1 MNHEY, CDR2 SMNVEV (reference sequence). Here the CDR3 reads CASSPYLGSETQYF. The CDR3, as DNA: TGTGCCAGCAGTCCCTACCTAGGGTCAGAGACCCAGTACTTC.

J is TRBJ1-6 and V is TRBV9; D not resolved. Germline values: CDR1 SGDLS, CDR2 YYNGEE. V was pared by 0 bases and J by 5 bases, with 6 bases between. The length of the CDR3 is 14 residues. The CDR3 spells CASSVAENNSPLHF. The CDR3 DNA is TGTGCCAGCAGCGTAGCAGAAAATAATTCACCCCTCCACTTT. Complete variable domain (other parts from reference TRBV9 and TRBJ1-6): DSGVTQTPKHLITATGQRVTLRCSPRSGDLSVYWYQQSLDQGLQFLIQYYNGEERAKGNILERFSAQQFPDLHSELNLSSLELGDSALYFCASSVAENNSPLHFGNGTRLTVT.

This chain links TRBV4-1 with TRBJ2-2; TRBD1 might be the D (6 bases). Germline V gene data show CDR1 as MGHRA and CDR2 as YSYEKL. Trimming removed 4 bases from V and 0 bases from J, with 15 bases in between. The CDR3 has 17 amino acids. CDR3 nucleotide sequence: TGCGCCAGCAGCCCGCGGACAGCCCCCGCGAACACCGGGGAGCTGTTTTTT. This codes for CASSPRTAPANTGELFF.

This clone was seen only once. The gene calls are TRBV14 and TRBJ2-3; a possible D gene is TRBD1 (5 bases). The CDR3 is 14 amino acids. Trimming pared 3 bases from V and 4 bases from J, leaving 11 bases between. Germline assignment: CDR1 SGHDN and CDR2 FVKESK. DNA of the CDR3: TGTGCCAGCAGCCAGGGGCCCGGTTCAGATACGCAGTATTTT. Protein: CASSQGPGSDTQYF.

The CDR3 coding sequence is TGCGCCAGCAGCTTGTTATCCGGGACGGTCGGCTACGAGCAGTACTTC. Its protein is CASSLLSGTVGYEQYF. This chain uses TRBV5-1 with TRBJ2-7, with D perhaps assigned TRBD1 or TRBD2 (5 bases each). With 1 base removed from V and 3 bases from J, the gap between germline ends came to 17 bases. Germline loops: CDR1 SGHRS, CDR2 YFSETQ. The CDR3 is 16 residues long. Using reference TRBV5-1 and TRBJ2-7 for the parts outside the CDR3, the full variable domain is KAGVTQTPRYLIKTRGQQVTLSCSPISGHRSVSWYQQTPGQGLQFLFEYFSETQRNKGNFPGRFSGRQFSNSRSEMNVSTLELGDSALYLCASSLLSGTVGYEQYFGPGTRLTVT.

This chain joins TRBV5-1 and TRBJ2-1; a possible D gene is TRBD2 (5 bases). This CDR3 comprises 13 residues. The germline V and J ends were trimmed by 5 bases and 8 bases, with 14 bases remaining between them. Looked up from germline, CDR1 is SGHRS and CDR2 is YFSETQ. This CDR3 reads CASSWFSGHEQFF. The CDR3 nucleotides are TGCGCCAGCAGTTGGTTCAGCGGACATGAGCAGTTCTTC.

CDR3 nucleotides: TGTGCCAGCAGTGAAACGGAAGACAGGGAAGAGACCCAGTACTTC. Translated, it gives CASSETEDREETQYF. The chain is built from TRBV2 and TRBJ2-5, with 7 bases matching TRBD1. The CDR3 runs to 15 residues. Germline V gene lookup returns CDR1 SNHLY and CDR2 FYNNEI. V lost 2 bases to trimming and J lost 3 bases; unmatched junction nucleotides: 6.

The rearrangement links TRBV6-1 to TRBJ1-5, with D maybe TRBD1 (6 bases). Germline CDR1 and CDR2: MNHNS and SASEGT. This CDR3 is 18 amino acids long. Trimming pared 4 bases from V and 5 bases from J, leaving 24 bases between. The chain's CDR3 is CASSATGRGVSFHQPQHF. CDR3 bases: TGTGCCAGCAGTGCAACAGGGAGGGGGGTATCTTTTCATCAGCCCCAGCATTTT.

This chain connects TRBV10-3 to TRBJ2-1; no definite D call. CDR1 and CDR2 from the germline V gene are ENHRY and SYGVKD. The V end lost 7 bases, the J end lost 0 bases, and 10 bases lay between the germline ends. This CDR3 is 14 amino acids long. DNA of the CDR3: TGTGCCATCATGTCAGGAAGCTCCTACAATGAGCAGTTCTTC. This codes for CAIMSGSSYNEQFF.

This chain links TRBV5-4 with TRBJ2-5; 14 bases are a match to TRBD2. V shed 5 bases and J 4 bases; nucleotides not matched to a gene: 7. There are 16 residues in the CDR3. The V gene's germline CDR1 is SGHNT and CDR2 YYREEE (reference sequence). CDR3 nucleotides: TGTGCCAGCAGACACCAAGGACTAGCGGGGGGAGAGACCCAGTACTTC. It is translated as CASRHQGLAGGETQYF. Drawing the rest from reference TRBV5-4 and TRBJ2-5, the complete variable domain is ETGVTQSPTHLIKTRGQQVTLRCSSQSGHNTVSWYQQALGQGPQFIFQYYREEENGRGNFPPRFSGLQFPNYSSELNVNALELDDSALYLCASRHQGLAGGETQYFGPGTRLLVL.

This chain uses TRBV28 with TRBJ2-1; TRBD1 matches 9 bases. The CDR3 is 20 residues long. The trim removed 7 bases at V and 0 bases at J, leaving 19 bases unmatched. Germline loops: CDR1 MDHEN, CDR2 SYDVKM. The CDR3 region is CASTSTALASGQGSYNEQFF. As DNA, the CDR3 is TGTGCCAGCACTTCTACCGCCCTCGCCTCGGGACAGGGCTCCTACAATGAGCAGTTCTTC.

This rearrangement joins TRBV19 to TRBJ1-2; D is possibly TRBD1 (5 bases). CDR3 length: 16 residues. CDR1 LNHDA and CDR2 SQIVND come from the germline V gene (reference sequence). V dropped 3 bases and J dropped 4 bases, with 18 bases sitting between them. For the CDR3, the DNA is TGTGCCAGTAGTATTGGGGGACGCCCAATCCCCTATGGCTACACCTTC. It yields the protein CASSIGGRPIPYGYTF.

The J gene is TRBJ2-4, the V gene TRBV29-1, with D perhaps given as TRBD1 or TRBD2 (5 bases each). The CDR3 length is 12 residues. Germline V lookup: CDR1 SQVTM, CDR2 ANQGSEA. Trimming left V 7 bases short and J 2 bases short, with 9 bases between. The CDR3 DNA follows: TGCAGCGCTGGGGGTACCAAAAACATTCAGTACTTC. This translates into CSAGGTKNIQYF.

The chain carries TRBV27 and TRBJ2-7; no definite D call. Trimming removed 3 bases at V and 4 bases at J, with 10 bases between. Germline CDR1 and CDR2: MNHEY and SMNVEV (reference sequence). The CDR3 is made up of 13 amino acids. CDR3 in amino acids: CASSFRVGYEQYF. In DNA form, the CDR3 reads TGTGCCAGCAGTTTTCGGGTGGGGTACGAGCAGTACTTC.